These T cell receptor beta chains were read from a single sample in a study of T cell responses to AZD1222 COVID-19 vaccine. The protocol was immunoSEQ multiplex PCR, while the TCRdb copy is restricted to in-frame clones and leaves out a portion. The sample has over 150,000 clones; 92% are singletons. The sample here was peripheral blood, taken on day 0 of MenACWY control vaccination. These receptors all stem from an adult in good health. The CDR3 runs from the conserved cysteine through the conserved F or W. Each record gives: CDR3 protein, CDR3 DNA, clone size, J gene, V gene, D gene. A D gene is named only where the DNA matches it firmly. Some rows mark clone size as missing; the rest say once, few, many or name a class of expanded clone.

CDR3 protein: CASSIEFWVGITDTQYF
CDR3 DNA: TGTGCCAGTAGTATAGAATTTTGGGTCGGGATCACAGATACGCAGTATTTT
clone size: few
J gene: TRBJ2-3
V gene: TRBV19
D gene: -

CDR3 protein: CASSLASGSGGEQFF
CDR3 DNA: TGTGCCAGCAGCTTGGCGAGCGGGAGCGGTGGTGAGCAGTTCTTC
clone size: -
J gene: TRBJ2-1
V gene: TRBV5-5
D gene: TRBD2

CDR3 protein: CASSLSRSGGNTIYF
CDR3 DNA: TGTGCCAGCAGTTTATCGCGCTCGGGTGGAAACACCATATATTTT
clone size: -
J gene: TRBJ1-3
V gene: TRBV27
D gene: -

CDR3 protein: CASSPGGGLLGEQYF
CDR3 DNA: TGTGCCAGCTCACCAGGCGGAGGGCTACTTGGCGAGCAGTACTTC
clone size: -
J gene: TRBJ2-7
V gene: TRBV18
D gene: -

CDR3 protein: CASSEPGLRNSHEQFF
CDR3 DNA: TGTGCCAGTAGTGAACCGGGCCTACGAAATTCCCATGAGCAGTTCTTC
clone size: -
J gene: TRBJ2-1
V gene: TRBV19
D gene: -

CDR3 protein: CASRRTGTSSYEQYF
CDR3 DNA: TGTGCCAGCAGGAGAACCGGGACTAGCTCCTACGAGCAGTACTTC
clone size: -
J gene: TRBJ2-7
V gene: TRBV2
D gene: TRBD2

CDR3 protein: CASTKDQPGGSPLHF
CDR3 DNA: TGTGCCTCGACCAAAGACCAACCAGGCGGTTCACCCCTCCACTTT
clone size: -
J gene: TRBJ1-6
V gene: TRBV30
D gene: -

CDR3 protein: CASRSHGNNQPQHF
CDR3 DNA: TGTGCCAGCAGATCCCACGGAAACAATCAGCCCCAGCATTTT
clone size: -
J gene: TRBJ1-5
V gene: TRBV6-5
D gene: -

CDR3 protein: CASSEQGAGTEAFF
CDR3 DNA: TGTGCCAGTAGCGAGCAGGGGGCAGGCACTGAAGCTTTCTTT
clone size: -
J gene: TRBJ1-1
V gene: TRBV19
D gene: TRBD1

CDR3 protein: CASSGLANTEAFF
CDR3 DNA: TGTGCCAGCAGTGGGCTTGCGAACACTGAAGCTTTCTTT
clone size: -
J gene: TRBJ1-1
V gene: TRBV6-6
D gene: -

CDR3 protein: CSVGRQLDTQYF
CDR3 DNA: TGCAGCGTTGGAAGACAGTTAGATACGCAGTATTTT
clone size: -
J gene: TRBJ2-3
V gene: TRBV29-1
D gene: -

CDR3 protein: CASSHRTDNSTPLHF
CDR3 DNA: TGCGCCAGCAGTCATCGGACGGATAATTCTACACCCCTCCACTTT
clone size: few
J gene: TRBJ1-6
V gene: TRBV23-1
D gene: -

CDR3 protein: CASSLSSGSSNEQFF
CDR3 DNA: TGTGCCAGCAGTTTATCTAGCGGGAGTTCCAATGAGCAGTTCTTC
clone size: -
J gene: TRBJ2-1
V gene: TRBV27
D gene: TRBD2

CDR3 protein: CASSLVGSGHQETQYF
CDR3 DNA: TGCGCCAGCAGCTTGGTTGGTAGCGGGCACCAAGAGACCCAGTACTTC
clone size: -
J gene: TRBJ2-5
V gene: TRBV5-1
D gene: TRBD2

CDR3 protein: CAWSRQGRGQETQYF
CDR3 DNA: TGTGCCTGGAGTCGACAGGGAAGGGGCCAAGAGACCCAGTACTTC
clone size: -
J gene: TRBJ2-5
V gene: TRBV30
D gene: TRBD1

CDR3 protein: CAWSESGGLNEQFF
CDR3 DNA: TGTGCCTGGAGTGAGTCAGGGGGACTCAATGAGCAGTTCTTC
clone size: -
J gene: TRBJ2-1
V gene: TRBV30
D gene: -

CDR3 protein: CASESTVATQYF
CDR3 DNA: TGTGCCAGCGAGTCCACGGTAGCGACCCAGTACTTC
clone size: -
J gene: TRBJ2-5
V gene: TRBV12-3/TRBV12-4
D gene: -

CDR3 protein: CASRHGTGAGQPQHF
CDR3 DNA: TGTGCCAGCAGGCACGGGACAGGGGCTGGTCAGCCCCAGCATTTT
clone size: -
J gene: TRBJ1-5
V gene: TRBV6-5
D gene: TRBD1

CDR3 protein: CASSDRDRVSNEQFF
CDR3 DNA: TGTGCCAGCAGCGACCGGGACAGGGTTTCCAATGAGCAGTTCTTC
clone size: -
J gene: TRBJ2-1
V gene: TRBV7-2
D gene: TRBD1

CDR3 protein: CSLDLGSGGYTF
CDR3 DNA: TGTTCTCTCGACCTCGGATCCGGTGGCTACACCTTC
clone size: -
J gene: TRBJ1-2
V gene: TRBV30
D gene: -

CDR3 protein: CASSSGSTDTQYF
CDR3 DNA: TGTGCCAGCAGCAGCGGGAGCACAGATACGCAGTATTTT
clone size: once
J gene: TRBJ2-3
V gene: TRBV2
D gene: -

CDR3 protein: CASKLRAGGYTF
CDR3 DNA: TGTGCCAGCAAATTGCGGGCGGGTGGCTACACCTTC
clone size: -
J gene: TRBJ1-2
V gene: TRBV6-5
D gene: -

CDR3 protein: CASRTADTEAFF
CDR3 DNA: TGTGCCAGCAGGACAGCCGACACTGAAGCTTTCTTT
clone size: -
J gene: TRBJ1-1
V gene: TRBV27
D gene: -

CDR3 protein: CASRTDQTLNEQFF
CDR3 DNA: TGCGCCAGCCGGACAGACCAAACTCTCAATGAGCAGTTCTTC
clone size: -
J gene: TRBJ2-1
V gene: TRBV5-1
D gene: -

CDR3 protein: CASSLAQTRPEQFF
CDR3 DNA: TGTGCCAGCAGCTTAGCCCAGACTAGACCGGAGCAGTTCTTC
clone size: few
J gene: TRBJ2-1
V gene: TRBV7-9
D gene: -

CDR3 protein: CASSYSLKNNEQFF
CDR3 DNA: TGTGCCAGCAGTTATAGCCTCAAGAACAATGAGCAGTTCTTC
clone size: -
J gene: TRBJ2-1
V gene: TRBV6-2/TRBV6-3
D gene: -

CDR3 protein: CATSDGTGYQETQYF
CDR3 DNA: TGTGCCACCAGTGATGGGACAGGATACCAAGAGACCCAGTACTTC
clone size: once
J gene: TRBJ2-5
V gene: TRBV24-1
D gene: TRBD1

CDR3 protein: CASSRDWGRRGYNEQFF
CDR3 DNA: TGTGCCAGCAGCCGAGATTGGGGGAGGCGGGGTTACAATGAGCAGTTCTTC
clone size: -
J gene: TRBJ2-1
V gene: TRBV11-3
D gene: -

CDR3 protein: CATSRDGTAGYGYTF
CDR3 DNA: TGTGCCACCAGCAGGGACGGGACGGCGGGCTATGGCTACACCTTC
clone size: few
J gene: TRBJ1-2
V gene: TRBV15
D gene: -

CDR3 protein: CASSLDRTSRNSPLHF
CDR3 DNA: TGCGCCAGCAGCTTGGACCGGACAAGCAGGAATTCACCCCTCCACTTT
clone size: -
J gene: TRBJ1-6
V gene: TRBV5-1
D gene: -

CDR3 protein: CASRTNTGELFF
CDR3 DNA: TGTGCCAGCCGGACTAACACCGGGGAGCTGTTTTTT
clone size: -
J gene: TRBJ2-2
V gene: TRBV28
D gene: -

CDR3 protein: CSVEGFRGEKLFF
CDR3 DNA: TGCAGCGTTGAAGGGTTTAGAGGTGAAAAACTGTTTTTT
clone size: -
J gene: TRBJ1-4
V gene: TRBV29-1
D gene: -

CDR3 protein: CASKPAELNQPQHF
CDR3 DNA: TGTGCCAGCAAACCAGCCGAGCTTAATCAGCCCCAGCATTTT
clone size: -
J gene: TRBJ1-5
V gene: TRBV2
D gene: -

CDR3 protein: CASTHLGQHF
CDR3 DNA: TGTGCCAGCACCCATTTGGGCCAGCATTTT
clone size: -
J gene: TRBJ1-5
V gene: TRBV12-3/TRBV12-4
D gene: -

CDR3 protein: CASRFTDTQYF
CDR3 DNA: TGTGCCAGCAGGTTCACAGATACGCAGTATTTT
clone size: -
J gene: TRBJ2-3
V gene: TRBV2
D gene: -

CDR3 protein: CAISEERSYGYTF
CDR3 DNA: TGTGCCATCAGTGAGGAAAGGTCCTATGGCTACACCTTC
clone size: -
J gene: TRBJ1-2
V gene: TRBV10-3
D gene: -

CDR3 protein: CASSLGTSGSGEQYF
CDR3 DNA: TGTGCCAGCAGTTTAGGGACTAGCGGGAGTGGTGAGCAGTACTTC
clone size: -
J gene: TRBJ2-7
V gene: TRBV27
D gene: TRBD2

CDR3 protein: CASSGRFSGRGDTQYF
CDR3 DNA: TGTGCCAGCAGCGGACGCTTTAGCGGGAGAGGAGATACGCAGTATTTT
clone size: -
J gene: TRBJ2-3
V gene: TRBV9
D gene: TRBD2

CDR3 protein: CASRTTDRGTYEQYF
CDR3 DNA: TGCGCCAGCAGAACAACGGACAGGGGAACCTACGAGCAGTACTTC
clone size: -
J gene: TRBJ2-7
V gene: TRBV4-1
D gene: TRBD1

CDR3 protein: CATSRDPTGELFF
CDR3 DNA: TGTGCCACCAGCAGAGACCCCACGGGGGAGCTGTTTTTT
clone size: few
J gene: TRBJ2-2
V gene: TRBV15
D gene: -

CDR3 protein: CASSHTLGTEAFF
CDR3 DNA: TGTGCCAGCAGTCATACACTTGGCACTGAAGCTTTCTTT
clone size: -
J gene: TRBJ1-1
V gene: TRBV14
D gene: -

CDR3 protein: CASSVSGDQPQHF
CDR3 DNA: TGTGCCAGCAGCGTATCCGGCGATCAGCCCCAGCATTTT
clone size: -
J gene: TRBJ1-5
V gene: TRBV6-6
D gene: -

CDR3 protein: CASSRGINQPQHF
CDR3 DNA: TGTGCCAGCTCGAGAGGGATAAATCAGCCCCAGCATTTT
clone size: once
J gene: TRBJ1-5
V gene: TRBV9
D gene: -

CDR3 protein: CASSRGLAGENIQYF
CDR3 DNA: TGTGCCAGCTCAAGGGGACTAGCGGGAGAAAACATTCAGTACTTC
clone size: -
J gene: TRBJ2-4
V gene: TRBV18
D gene: TRBD2

CDR3 protein: CASRDQGARTDTQYF
CDR3 DNA: TGTGCCAGCAGGGACCAGGGGGCGCGGACAGATACGCAGTATTTT
clone size: -
J gene: TRBJ2-3
V gene: TRBV2
D gene: TRBD1

CDR3 protein: CASSIGTTGAPHEQYF
CDR3 DNA: TGTGCCAGTAGTATAGGGACCACAGGGGCTCCCCACGAGCAGTACTTC
clone size: -
J gene: TRBJ2-7
V gene: TRBV19
D gene: TRBD1

CDR3 protein: CASSLDRTAYGYTF
CDR3 DNA: TGTGCCAGCAGCTTAGATCGCACAGCCTATGGCTACACCTTC
clone size: -
J gene: TRBJ1-2
V gene: TRBV11-2
D gene: -

CDR3 protein: CASGLVSDRFGEYGYTF
CDR3 DNA: TGTGCTAGTGGTTTGGTCTCCGACAGATTTGGTGAATATGGCTACACCTTC
clone size: -
J gene: TRBJ1-2
V gene: TRBV12-5
D gene: -

CDR3 protein: CASSLGDRAYEQYF
CDR3 DNA: TGCGCCAGCAGCCTCGGGGACAGGGCATACGAGCAGTACTTC
clone size: -
J gene: TRBJ2-7
V gene: TRBV5-1
D gene: TRBD1

CDR3 protein: CASSLSGGSNQPQHF
CDR3 DNA: TGTGCCAGCAGCTTATCCGGAGGTAGCAATCAGCCCCAGCATTTT
clone size: -
J gene: TRBJ1-5
V gene: TRBV7-9
D gene: -

CDR3 protein: CASRGYGRGTDTQYF
CDR3 DNA: TGTGCCAGCAGGGGGTACGGGAGGGGCACAGATACGCAGTATTTT
clone size: -
J gene: TRBJ2-3
V gene: TRBV28
D gene: TRBD2

CDR3 protein: CASNLRGGRGYF
CDR3 DNA: TGTGCCAGCAACCTCCGAGGCGGGCGAGGGTACTTC
clone size: -
J gene: TRBJ2-4
V gene: TRBV12-3/TRBV12-4
D gene: -

CDR3 protein: CASRSTGDRTKQHF
CDR3 DNA: TGTGCCAGCAGATCGACAGGAGACCGAACCAAACAGCATTTT
clone size: -
J gene: TRBJ1-5
V gene: TRBV6-5
D gene: -

CDR3 protein: CASSQEGVDNSPLHF
CDR3 DNA: TGTGCCAGCAGTCAGGAGGGGGTGGATAATTCACCCCTCCACTTT
clone size: -
J gene: TRBJ1-6
V gene: TRBV6-4
D gene: -

CDR3 protein: CATQRGPDQPQHF
CDR3 DNA: TGTGCCACCCAGAGAGGCCCGGACCAGCCCCAGCATTTT
clone size: -
J gene: TRBJ1-5
V gene: TRBV19
D gene: -

CDR3 protein: CASSLTSDNEQFF
CDR3 DNA: TGCGCCAGCAGCTTAACTAGCGACAATGAGCAGTTCTTC
clone size: -
J gene: TRBJ2-1
V gene: TRBV5-1
D gene: TRBD2

CDR3 protein: CASKGTNFSGANVLTF
CDR3 DNA: TGCGCCAGCAAGGGCACCAACTTTTCTGGGGCCAACGTCCTGACTTTC
clone size: -
J gene: TRBJ2-6
V gene: TRBV5-1
D gene: -

CDR3 protein: CASRDGNTEAFF
CDR3 DNA: TGTGCCAGCCGGGACGGGAACACTGAAGCTTTCTTT
clone size: -
J gene: TRBJ1-1
V gene: TRBV2
D gene: -

CDR3 protein: CASSRQFSSYEQYF
CDR3 DNA: TGCGCCAGCAGCCGACAGTTTAGCTCCTACGAGCAGTACTTC
clone size: -
J gene: TRBJ2-7
V gene: TRBV10-1
D gene: -

CDR3 protein: CASSLQAGYSYNEQFF
CDR3 DNA: TGTGCCAGCAGCCTCCAGGCGGGATACTCCTACAATGAGCAGTTCTTC
clone size: once
J gene: TRBJ2-1
V gene: TRBV14
D gene: -